The TCR beta chain described here comes from a study of T cells of healthy individuals. Germline-derived CDR1 and CDR2 are MDHEN and SYDVKM. V was trimmed by 1 base and J by 4 bases, leaving 7 bases between them. This CDR3 is built from 13 residues. TCRdb independently ran MiXCR on the 5' RACE reads; one entry per CDR3 protein. The table lists about 53,000 distinct CDR3 sequences, roughly 14% of them singletons. V usage is TRBV28 and J usage is TRBJ1-2; D unresolved. This TCR derives from a human donor in good health. The DNA for the CDR3 is TGTGCCAGCAGTTTATCCCCCCTCTATGGCTACACCTTC. This encodes CASSLSPLYGYTF.